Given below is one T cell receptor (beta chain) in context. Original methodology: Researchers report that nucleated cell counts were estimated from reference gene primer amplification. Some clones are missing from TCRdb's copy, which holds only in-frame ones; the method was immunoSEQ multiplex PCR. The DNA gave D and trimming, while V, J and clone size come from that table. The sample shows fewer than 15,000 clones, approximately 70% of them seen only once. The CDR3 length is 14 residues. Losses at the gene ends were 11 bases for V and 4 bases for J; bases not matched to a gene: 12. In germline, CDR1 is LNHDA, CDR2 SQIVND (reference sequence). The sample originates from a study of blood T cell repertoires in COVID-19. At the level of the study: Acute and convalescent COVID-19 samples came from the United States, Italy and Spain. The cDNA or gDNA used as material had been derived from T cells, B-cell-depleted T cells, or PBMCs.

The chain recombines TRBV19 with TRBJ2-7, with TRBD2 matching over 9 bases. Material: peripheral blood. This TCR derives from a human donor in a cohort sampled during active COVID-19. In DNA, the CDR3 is TGTGCCTCGCAAGGGGCGGGAGGGAGATACGAGCAGTACTTC. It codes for CASQGAGGRYEQYF.